These 3 T cell receptor beta chains were all obtained from the same sample, sequenced in a study of graft-versus-host responses after intestinal transplantation. Assay: immunoSEQ multiplex PCR; the TCRdb copy retains only in-frame clones and omits some. The table includes roughly 120,000 clones, about 95% detected once. The antigens for these receptors are not known. Sample: unstimulated CD8+ T cells sorted from spleen or lymph node cells, taken before intestinal transplant. These receptors were obtained from a human donor who received an intestinal transplant.

The chain combines TRBV4-1 with TRBJ2-7, with 12 positions matching TRBD2. Trimming cost V 2 bases and J 4 bases; bases outside gene matches: 6. The germline CDR1 and CDR2 sequences are MGHRA and YSYEKL. The CDR3 is 16 residues long. The CDR3 region is CASSQKTSGSVYEQYF. Here the CDR3 DNA reads TGCGCCAGCAGCCAAAAGACTAGCGGGAGTGTTTACGAGCAGTACTTC.

This chain connects TRBV9 to TRBJ1-2; no definite D call. The length of the CDR3 is 15 residues. The germline V gene has CDR1 SGDLS and CDR2 YYNGEE. Trimming took 1 base from V and 6 from J, leaving 16 bases between them. The CDR3 coding sequence is TGTGCCAGCAGCGTACTATCGGCTTTTGAAGATGGCTACACCTTC. Translated: CASSVLSAFEDGYTF.

The rearrangement links TRBV7-9 to TRBJ2-7, with D perhaps matching TRBD1 (5 bases). Trimming removed 4 bases from V and 6 bases from J, with 10 bases in between. This CDR3 has 12 amino acids. CDR1 and CDR2 from the germline V gene are SEHNR and FQNEAQ (reference sequence). The CDR3 bases are TGTGCCAGCAGCTCCACAGGTGCCGAGCAGTACTTC. Its protein is CASSSTGAEQYF.